One sample yielded the 20 T cell receptor beta chains listed below, sequenced in a study of T-cell reconstitution after alpha-beta-depleted transplantation in children. Unique molecular identifiers tagged the TCRbeta library. MiXCR was run by TCRdb on the PCR reads, yielding one entry per CDR3 protein. This table has fewer than 1 million distinct CDR3 sequences, 15% to 20% appearing once. The sequenced sample was PBMCs, mostly from graft donor cells, obtained 360 days after TCRalphabeta/CD19-depleted stem cell transplant. These receptors all come from a male patient aged 10 to 17 who had a stem cell transplant for acute lymphoblastic leukemia, so the T cells may come from the graft donor.

Ten or more counts support this clonotype. The rearrangement uses TRBV5-1 and TRBJ2-7; D may be TRBD1 (5 bases). With 3 bases removed from V and 5 bases from J, the gap between germline ends came to 12 bases. In germline, CDR1 is SGHRS, CDR2 YFSETQ. The CDR3 consists of 13 residues. This CDR3 is CASSSTGTNEQYF. The CDR3 DNA is TGCGCCAGCAGCTCCACAGGTACCAACGAGCAGTACTTC.

This clonotype was seen a few times. The rearrangement joins TRBV12-5 to TRBJ2-1; TRBD1 matches 8 bases. The germline V gene encodes CDR1 LGHNT and CDR2 FRNRAP. After removal of 5 bases from V and 16 bases from J, the junction contained 13 bases not matched to a gene. This CDR3 comprises 13 residues. The CDR3, as DNA: TGTGCTAGTGGTCCAACGCAGGGGGCGCCTTTCTTCTTC. Amino acid sequence: CASGPTQGAPFFF. Drawing the rest from reference TRBV12-5 and TRBJ2-1, the complete variable domain is DARVTQTPRHKVTEMGQEVTMRCQPILGHNTVFWYRQTMMQGLELLAYFRNRAPLDDSGMPKDRFSAEMPDATLATLKIQPSEPRDSAVYFCASGPTQGAPFFFGPGTRLTVL.

This clonotype was counted a few times. The rearrangement uses TRBV29-1 and TRBJ2-1; TRBD2 aligns across 11 bases. This CDR3 comprises 13 residues. Trimming took 3 bases from V and 5 from J; bases not matched to a gene: 0. The V gene's germline CDR1 is SQVTM and CDR2 ANQGSEA. The CDR3 is CSVETSGDNEQFF. CDR3 DNA sequence: TGCAGCGTTGAGACTAGCGGGGACAATGAGCAGTTCTTC.

A few counts support this clonotype. This chain joins TRBV5-5 and TRBJ2-1; D unresolved. This CDR3 has 16 amino acids. Trimming cost V 2 bases and J 9 bases, with 21 bases left between them. CDR1 SGHKS and CDR2 YYEKEE come from the germline V gene (reference sequence). The CDR3 region is CASSFLVGKGIGEQFF. The CDR3 region has the DNA TGTGCCAGCAGCTTTTTAGTCGGAAAGGGAATCGGTGAGCAGTTCTTC.

This rearrangement joins TRBV7-9 to TRBJ2-1; 12 nucleotides match TRBD2. The CDR3 covers 20 residues. Germline V CDR1 and CDR2: SEHNR, FQNEAQ (reference sequence). With 1 base clipped from V and 5 bases from J, the junction kept 15 bases outside the gene matches. CDR3 residues: CASSLDAASGRAPRHNEQFF. The CDR3 DNA reads TGTGCCAGCAGCTTAGACGCGGCTAGCGGGAGGGCCCCCCGACACAATGAGCAGTTCTTC. Combining the CDR3 with reference TRBV7-9 and TRBJ2-1 gives the whole variable domain DTGVSQNPRHKITKRGQNVTFRCDPISEHNRLYWYRQTLGQGPEFLTYFQNEAQLEKSRLLSDRFSAERPKGSFSTLEIQRTEQGDSAMYLCASSLDAASGRAPRHNEQFFGPGTRLTVL.

There are a few counts of this clonotype. One end of the junction is discordant with germline, which a read error may explain. The CDR3 here is CASSLAGGTTNTQYF. The CDR3 nucleotides read TGTGCCAGCAGCCTAGCGGGAGGGACTACCAATACGCAGTATTTT. The chain is built from TRBV7-9 and TRBJ2-3, with 12 bases lining up with TRBD2. Germline loops: CDR1 SEHNR, CDR2 FQNEAQ (reference sequence). The CDR3 has 15 amino acids.

A few counts support this clonotype. CDR3 loop: CASSLRRQGPYEQYF. In DNA form, the CDR3 reads TGTGCCAGCAGCCTTCGCAGACAGGGACCCTACGAGCAGTACTTC. The genes are TRBV3-1 and TRBJ2-7, with TRBD1 matching over 7 bases. The CDR3 totals 15 residues. With 4 bases clipped from V and 2 bases from J, the junction kept 8 bases outside the gene matches. CDR1 and CDR2 (germline): LGHDT, YNNKEL (reference sequence).

This clonotype has just a few counts. This chain joins TRBV4-1 and TRBJ1-6, with TRBD1 as a possible D gene (5 bases). This CDR3 has 13 residues. V was shortened by 6 bases and J by 7 bases, with 10 bases between the two germline ends. Germline CDR1 MGHRA, CDR2 YSYEKL. DNA for the CDR3: TGCGCCAGCAGAACCCGGGACAATTCACCCCTCCACTTT. This translates into CASRTRDNSPLHF.

This clonotype has a count of ten or more. The chain joins TRBV29-1 to TRBJ2-3; TRBD2 aligns across 10 bases. Trimming took 2 bases from V and 4 from J; bases not matched to a gene: 3. Germline CDR1 is SQVTM and CDR2 is ANQGSEA. The CDR3 consists of 14 residues. This chain's CDR3 is CSVENGLAADTQYF. CDR3 sequence (DNA): TGCAGCGTTGAAAATGGACTAGCGGCAGATACGCAGTATTTT.

This clonotype appeared once. The chain is built from TRBV4-1 and TRBJ2-7; D is uncertain. With 3 bases removed from V and 3 bases from J, the gap between germline ends came to 9 bases. Germline V gives CDR1 MGHRA, CDR2 YSYEKL. This CDR3 is built from 13 residues. CDR3 sequence: CASSHDFSYEQYF. DNA for the CDR3: TGCGCCAGCAGCCATGACTTCAGCTACGAGCAGTACTTC.

This clonotype was found many times. V and J are TRBV4-1 and TRBJ2-5; possible D gene TRBD2, 6 bases. Trimming took 2 bases from V and 5 from J, leaving 15 bases between them. This CDR3 region has 15 residues. Germline V gives CDR1 MGHRA, CDR2 YSYEKL. The CDR3 bases are TGCGCCAGCAGCCAAACCCAGGCGGGGAGGGAGACCCAGTACTTC. It translates to CASSQTQAGRETQYF.

This clonotype was recorded a few times. The rearrangement links TRBV11-2 to TRBJ2-4; the match to TRBD2 covers 10 bases. V lost 5 bases to trimming and J lost 9 bases; unmatched junction nucleotides: 10. The germline V gene has CDR1 SGHAT and CDR2 FQNNGV. The CDR3 spans 15 residues. CDR3 amino acids: CASSTLAGERGIQYF. The CDR3 region has the DNA TGTGCCAGCAGCACTCTAGCGGGAGAAAGAGGCATTCAGTACTTC.

This chain connects TRBV29-1 to TRBJ2-5; 8 bases agree with TRBD2. The CDR3 runs to 14 residues. The V gene's germline CDR1 is SQVTM and CDR2 ANQGSEA. Trimming cost V 7 bases and J 4 bases; bases outside gene matches: 11. The CDR3 reads CSDSGGLDGETQYF. The CDR3 DNA sequence: TGCAGCGACTCGGGAGGGCTGGATGGAGAGACCCAGTACTTC. The complete variable domain, with remaining parts taken from reference TRBV29-1 and TRBJ2-5, reads SAVISQKPSRDICQRGTSLTIQCQVDSQVTMMFWYRQQPGQSLTLIATANQGSEATYESGFVIDKFPISRPNLTFSTLTVSNMSPEDSSIYLCSDSGGLDGETQYFGPGTRLLVL.

The chain couples TRBV28 to TRBJ2-7; D remains unclear. Germline-derived CDR1 and CDR2 are MDHEN and SYDVKM. This CDR3 is built from 13 residues. With 3 bases removed from V and 1 base from J, the gap between germline ends came to 7 bases. The CDR3, as DNA: TGTGCCAGCAGTTTGTTCAATTCCTACGAGCAGTACTTC. Translated, it gives CASSLFNSYEQYF.

This clonotype appeared a few times. The chain links TRBV12-3 or TRBV12-4 to TRBJ2-2, with 11 bases that match TRBD1. This CDR3 has 17 residues. V was pared by 0 bases and J by 3 bases, with 3 bases of the junction left unmatched. The CDR3 DNA is TGTGCCAGCAGTTTAGCCGGGACAGGGGGGTACACCGGGGAGCTGTTTTTT. Its protein is CASSLAGTGGYTGELFF.

The V call is TRBV27, the J call TRBJ2-1; 9 positions match TRBD2. Trimming took 5 bases from V and 2 from J; bases not matched to a gene: 7. CDR1 and CDR2 (germline): MNHEY, SMNVEV (reference sequence). The length of the CDR3 is 16 residues. The CDR3 here is CASSQIAGAPYNEQFF. CDR3 nucleotide sequence: TGTGCCAGCAGTCAAATAGCGGGAGCGCCCTACAATGAGCAGTTCTTC.

This clonotype was seen a handful of times. V and J are TRBV20-1 and TRBJ2-1; 12 bases are shared with TRBD2. The V gene end was trimmed by 0 bases and the J gene end by 7 bases; junction bases not matched to a gene: 7. This CDR3 comprises 16 residues. Germline CDR1 and CDR2: DFQATT and SNEGSKA (reference sequence). CDR3 amino acids: CSARDPASGRVNEQFF. CDR3 nucleotides: TGCAGTGCTAGAGATCCCGCTAGCGGGAGGGTTAATGAGCAGTTCTTC.

In this sample, this clonotype turned up a few times. The chain has TRBV29-1 and TRBJ2-7, with 9 bases that match TRBD1. J lost 5 bases, V lost 4 bases, and 6 bases had no gene match. Germline CDR1 reads SQVTM; CDR2 reads ANQGSEA. The CDR3 spans 13 residues. For the CDR3, the DNA is TGCAGCGTTGTTTCACAGGGGGCTAACGAGCAGTACTTC. Translating it yields CSVVSQGANEQYF.

In its sample, this clonotype was seen a few times. The V and J genes are TRBV20-1 and TRBJ1-4; D remains ambiguous. The CDR3 length is 13 residues. V shed 5 bases and J shed 12 bases, with 19 bases lying between them. Germline V gene lookup returns CDR1 DFQATT and CDR2 SNEGSKA (reference sequence). The CDR3 spells CSAVTGSYGELFF. The CDR3 DNA sequence: TGCAGTGCTGTAACCGGGTCTTACGGGGAACTGTTTTTT.

The chain couples TRBV20-1 to TRBJ2-7; 10 bases align to TRBD2. Germline V gives CDR1 DFQATT, CDR2 SNEGSKA (reference sequence). This CDR3 is built from 14 residues. The trim removed 4 bases at V and 6 bases at J, leaving 9 bases unmatched. The CDR3 region has the DNA TGCAGTGCTACTAACGGACTAGCGGCGGGCGAGCAGTACTTC. Its translation: CSATNGLAAGEQYF.